One and the same sample provided the 25 T cell receptor beta chains below, sequenced in a study of cytomegalovirus exposure and HLA in healthy donors. PCR was performed using 60 Vbeta and 13 Jbeta primers. Produced via immunoSEQ multiplex PCR; TCRdb's table is partial and in-frame only. This table holds 130,000 or so clones, roughly four fifths found once. The specimen was PBMCs. The receptors were sampled from a middle-aged man in good health and CMV-seronegative.

V gene TRBV18 combines with J gene TRBJ1-5, with 10 bases that match TRBD1. CDR3 length equals 14 residues. V trimming: 3 bases; J trimming: 9 bases; junction bases outside the gene matches: 5. The V gene's germline CDR1 is KGHSH and CDR2 LQKENI. In nucleotides, the CDR3 is TGTGCCAGCTCACCGGGACAGGGGTTGGTGCCCCAGCATTTT. It codes for CASSPGQGLVPQHF.

The chain recombines TRBV13 with TRBJ1-2, with a tentative D call TRBD1 (6 bases). CDR1 and CDR2 from the germline V gene are PRHDT and FYEKMQ (reference sequence). Trimming took off 1 base at V and 4 bases at J, with 13 bases between the two ends. The CDR3 has 15 amino acids. CDR3 region: CASSLEGEVGYGYTF. The CDR3 DNA sequence: TGTGCCAGCAGCTTAGAGGGGGAAGTAGGCTATGGCTACACCTTC.

As concerns this clone: This sample also contains other DNA sequences that code for the same CDR3. The rearrangement joins TRBV2 to TRBJ2-1, with 7 bases aligning to TRBD1. The length of the CDR3 is 19 residues. Per the germline V gene, CDR1 is SNHLY and CDR2 is FYNNEI. V shed 2 bases, J shed 6 bases, and the junction held 19 bases outside the gene matches. In DNA, the CDR3 is TGTGCCAGCAGTGAATGGGCAGGGGGTATCGGAGTGGGGCTCAATGAGCAGTTCTTC. As protein: CASSEWAGGIGVGLNEQFF.

The chain employs TRBV25-1 and TRBJ1-2, with TRBD1 matching 7 bases. The CDR3 contains 14 residues. Germline V CDR1 and CDR2: MGHDK, SYGVNS. Trimming removed 4 bases from V and 3 bases from J; junction bases left unmatched: 5. The CDR3 DNA sequence: TGTGCCAGCAGTGGACAGGGCCGTTACTATGGCTACACCTTC. This sequence encodes CASSGQGRYYGYTF.

The rearrangement links TRBV5-1 to TRBJ2-1, with 10 nucleotides matching TRBD2. The CDR3 spans 15 residues. The germline CDR1 and CDR2 sequences are SGHRS and YFSETQ. The V segment lost 3 bases and the J segment 5 bases; nucleotides outside the gene matches: 5. CDR3 DNA sequence: TGCGCCAGCAGCTCGAGCGGGGGGGTCAACAATGAGCAGTTCTTC. Its protein product is CASSSSGGVNNEQFF. Full variable domain (remainder filled in from reference TRBV5-1 and TRBJ2-1): KAGVTQTPRYLIKTRGQQVTLSCSPISGHRSVSWYQQTPGQGLQFLFEYFSETQRNKGNFPGRFSGRQFSNSRSEMNVSTLELGDSALYLCASSSSGGVNNEQFFGPGTRLTVL.

The CDR3 loop is CAAGDYGYTF. DNA of the CDR3: TGTGCTGCCGGGGACTATGGCTACACCTTC. The chain links TRBV19 to TRBJ1-2; D gene uncertain. Germline CDR1 is LNHDA and CDR2 is SQIVND (reference sequence). The CDR3 is made up of 10 amino acids.

The rearrangement links TRBV27 to TRBJ1-1; D gene ambiguous. Trimming shortened V by 4 bases and J by 3 bases, and 9 bases separated the two germline ends. Germline loops: CDR1 MNHEY, CDR2 SMNVEV (reference sequence). The CDR3 has 13 amino acids. CDR3 residues: CASSWRVYTEAFF. DNA of the CDR3: TGTGCCAGCAGTTGGAGGGTGTACACTGAAGCTTTCTTT.

This chain connects TRBV13 to TRBJ2-5, with 9 bases identical to TRBD1. The germline V gene encodes CDR1 PRHDT and CDR2 FYEKMQ (reference sequence). The CDR3 covers 15 residues. V dropped 0 bases and J dropped 5; count of bases not matched to a gene: 4. CDR3 loop: CASSLGTGGRETQYF. CDR3 nucleotide sequence: TGTGCCAGCAGCTTAGGTACAGGGGGCAGGGAGACCCAGTACTTC.

The chain has TRBV4-3 and TRBJ2-2; D is possibly TRBD2 (6 bases). The CDR3 totals 15 residues. Trimming cost V 4 bases and J 8 bases, with 17 bases left between them. CDR1 and CDR2 (germline): LGHNA, YSLEER. DNA of the CDR3: TGCGCCAGCAGCCCAAGTTCGCGGGATGTTGGGGAGCTGTTTTTT. This translates into CASSPSSRDVGELFF.

This chain links TRBV27 with TRBJ1-2, with 8 bases that match TRBD1. CDR1 MNHEY and CDR2 SMNVEV come from the germline V gene (reference sequence). The V gene end was trimmed by 10 bases and the J gene end by 3 bases; junction bases not matched to a gene: 7. The CDR3 length is 13 residues. The CDR3 here is CANETGDYYGYTF. CDR3 nucleotide sequence: TGTGCCAACGAGACAGGGGATTACTATGGCTACACCTTC.

The chain has TRBV9 and TRBJ2-5; TRBD2 aligns across 7 bases. Per germline, CDR1 SGDLS and CDR2 YYNGEE. The junction had 10 bases not matched to a gene; V was cut back by 0 bases and J by 5 bases. The CDR3 is 16 amino acids. CDR3 bases: TGTGCCAGCAGCGTAGGTCGGGACTACCCCGGGGAGACCCAGTACTTC. It codes for CASSVGRDYPGETQYF.

The chain combines TRBV5-1 with TRBJ2-5; D call uncertain. The CDR3 is 12 amino acids. Deletions cut 3 bases from V and 7 bases from J, with 10 bases between. Per germline, CDR1 SGHRS and CDR2 YFSETQ. In nucleotides, the CDR3 is TGCGCCAGCAGCTACGACTCGGGGACCCAGTACTTC. It translates to CASSYDSGTQYF.

J is TRBJ1-1 and V is TRBV4-1, with D unclear. The CDR3 has 14 residues. Germline V gene lookup returns CDR1 MGHRA and CDR2 YSYEKL. V lost 3 bases to trimming and J lost 1 base, with 9 bases between them. CDR3 protein: CASSHLGKNTEAFF. CDR3 in DNA: TGCGCCAGCAGCCACTTGGGCAAGAACACTGAAGCTTTCTTT.

The chain carries TRBV6-1 and TRBJ1-2; the D is unclear. Trimming took 2 bases from V and 4 from J, leaving 11 bases between them. The CDR3 extends over 14 amino acids. Germline loops: CDR1 MNHNS, CDR2 SASEGT. CDR3 sequence: CASSEYSLSYGYTF. The CDR3 nucleotides read TGTGCCAGCAGTGAATACAGCTTAAGCTATGGCTACACCTTC.

J is TRBJ1-5 and V is TRBV7-2; no reliable D call. Deletions cut 1 base from V and 7 bases from J, with 8 bases between. Germline CDR1 and CDR2: SGHTA and FQGNSA. The CDR3 spans 13 residues. The CDR3 protein is CASSLGVEQPQHF. The DNA for the CDR3 is TGTGCCAGCAGCTTAGGAGTTGAACAGCCCCAGCATTTT.

V is TRBV9 and J is TRBJ2-1; TRBD2 aligns across 8 bases. After removal of 4 bases from V and 4 bases from J, the junction contained 7 bases not matched to a gene. Germline assignment: CDR1 SGDLS and CDR2 YYNGEE. This CDR3 has 15 amino acids. CDR3 bases: TGTGCCAGCAGCCCCGGACTAGCAGCTTACAATGAGCAGTTCTTC. It specifies CASSPGLAAYNEQFF.

This chain uses TRBV29-1 with TRBJ2-2; TRBD2 agrees at 9 bases. The germline gives CDR1 SQVTM, CDR2 ANQGSEA. V was clipped by 0 bases and J by 8 bases; unmatched bases: 10. This CDR3 is 16 amino acids long. The CDR3 region has the DNA TGCAGCGTTGAAGAGCCGCGGGAGGGCCCCTTGGGGGAGCTGTTTTTT. This sequence encodes CSVEEPREGPLGELFF.

The chain carries TRBV4-3 and TRBJ2-3; 10 nucleotides agree with TRBD2. Germline V gives CDR1 LGHNA, CDR2 YSLEER. V lost 0 bases, J lost 7 bases, and 19 bases stayed unmatched. This CDR3 comprises 20 residues. The CDR3 coding sequence is TGCGCCAGCAGCCAAGAAGGGGTAGGAGCGGGAGGGGGCCGGGTTTATACGCAGTATTTT. This gives the protein CASSQEGVGAGGGRVYTQYF.

This chain uses TRBV19 with TRBJ2-2; 7 bases are shared with TRBD1. The trim removed 4 bases at V and 6 bases at J, leaving 8 bases unmatched. Germline CDR1 is LNHDA and CDR2 is SQIVND (reference sequence). CDR3 size: 15 residues. Here the CDR3 reads CASSNGAGGPGELFF. DNA for the CDR3: TGTGCCAGTAGTAACGGGGCAGGGGGTCCCGGGGAGCTGTTTTTT. The full variable domain, in which reference TRBV19 and TRBJ2-2 provide the parts outside the CDR3, is DGGITQSPKYLFRKEGQNVTLSCEQNLNHDAMYWYRQDPGQGLRLIYYSQIVNDFQKGDIAEGYSVSREKKESFPLTVTSAQKNPTAFYLCASSNGAGGPGELFFGEGSRLTVL.

The J gene is TRBJ1-6, the V gene TRBV30; D not resolved. The germline V gene has CDR1 GTSNPN and CDR2 SVGIG (reference sequence). This CDR3 comprises 17 residues. V was shortened by 1 base and J by 0 bases, with 13 bases between the two germline ends. The chain's CDR3 is CAWSDRVGSSYNSPLHF. The CDR3 coding sequence is TGTGCCTGGAGTGATCGAGTCGGTAGCTCCTATAATTCACCCCTCCACTTT.

This sequence joins TRBV14 and TRBJ1-1; tentatively, D is TRBD1 (5 bases). CDR1 SGHDN and CDR2 FVKESK come from the germline V gene. The CDR3 sequence is 14 residues long. Trimming removed 3 bases at V and 5 bases at J, with 13 bases between. CDR3 bases: TGTGCCAGCAGCCATAAGCAGGGAGGGACTGAAGCTTTCTTT. This codes for CASSHKQGGTEAFF.

The chain carries TRBV28 and TRBJ1-1; D is possibly TRBD1 (6 bases). The CDR3 runs to 16 residues. Looked up from germline, CDR1 is MDHEN and CDR2 is SYDVKM. V was shortened by 5 bases and J by 2 bases, with 18 bases between the two germline ends. CDR3 DNA sequence: TGTGCCAGCAGTCCCCCCATAGGGGGGGGCAACACTGAAGCTTTCTTT. It translates to CASSPPIGGGNTEAFF.

This clone was counted once. The chain employs TRBV7-2 and TRBJ2-3; 7 nucleotides line up with TRBD2. The CDR3 totals 15 residues. J lost 6 bases, V lost 1 base, and 7 bases had no gene match. The germline gives CDR1 SGHTA, CDR2 FQGNSA. CDR3: CASSLVGGSLDTQYF. In DNA form, the CDR3 reads TGTGCCAGCAGCTTAGTCGGCGGGAGCCTCGATACGCAGTATTTT.

This chain connects TRBV27 to TRBJ2-1, with 8 bases fitting TRBD2. With V trimmed by 8 bases and J by 6 bases, 6 bases remained unmatched. The CDR3 loop spans 13 amino acids. Germline CDR1 MNHEY, CDR2 SMNVEV (reference sequence). CDR3 protein: CASSPGLVNEQFF. CDR3 sequence (DNA): TGTGCCAGCTCCCCGGGACTAGTCAATGAGCAGTTCTTC.

This sequence joins TRBV25-1 and TRBJ2-6; D might be TRBD2 (6 bases). CDR1 is MGHDK and CDR2 is SYGVNS in the germline V gene. Between the trimmed V and J ends, which lost 3 bases and 15 bases, there was a span of 15 bases. This CDR3 comprises 13 residues. CDR3 coding DNA: TGTGCCAGCAGTGATCCCCGGAGGAGGGGCCTGACTTTC. This encodes CASSDPRRRGLTF.